Listed below are T cell receptor beta chains from one sample, sequenced in a study of cytomegalovirus exposure and HLA in healthy donors. Generated by immunoSEQ multiplex PCR, the TCRdb table keeps only in-frame clones and is missing some. The sample lists 150,000 or so clones; 65% to 75% were seen once. Input material: PBMCs. The receptors were sampled from a girl aged 5-17 years in good health and CMV-seronegative. CDR3s include the opening cysteine and the closing phenylalanine or tryptophan. Each record gives: D gene, J gene, clone size, V gene, CDR3 DNA, CDR3 protein. A D gene is named only where the DNA matches it firmly. Clone size is stated in some rows and not others, as once, few, many or a class when expanded.

d_call: TRBD1
j_call: TRBJ1-5
clone_size: NA
v_call: TRBV15
cdr3_nt: TGTGCCACCAGCAGTTATGACAGGGGAGCTTATCAGCCCCAGCATTTT
cdr3_aa: CATSSYDRGAYQPQHF

d_call: TRBD1
j_call: TRBJ1-2
clone_size: NA
v_call: TRBV5-1
cdr3_nt: TGCGCCAGCAGCTTGGCGGCAGGGGGTCTTGGCTACACCTTC
cdr3_aa: CASSLAAGGLGYTF

d_call: TRBD1
j_call: TRBJ2-7
clone_size: NA
v_call: TRBV4-1
cdr3_nt: TGCGCCAGCAGCCAAGCGGGGACAGGATTGCACGAGCAGTACTTC
cdr3_aa: CASSQAGTGLHEQYF

d_call: NA
j_call: TRBJ2-2
clone_size: NA
v_call: TRBV6-1
cdr3_nt: TGTGCCAGCCTAAGGTGGGCTAACACCGGGGAGCTGTTTTTT
cdr3_aa: CASLRWANTGELFF

d_call: NA
j_call: TRBJ1-2
clone_size: NA
v_call: TRBV28
cdr3_nt: TGTGCCAGCAGTTTTTATGAGGGCCGCTATGGCTACACCTTC
cdr3_aa: CASSFYEGRYGYTF

d_call: NA
j_call: TRBJ2-7
clone_size: NA
v_call: TRBV19
cdr3_nt: TGTGCCAGTAGTATAGCTTTATTCTACGAGCAGTACTTC
cdr3_aa: CASSIALFYEQYF

d_call: TRBD1
j_call: TRBJ2-7
clone_size: NA
v_call: TRBV18
cdr3_nt: TGTGCCAGCTCACCAGAGGGACAGGTCTGGGACGAGCAGTACTTC
cdr3_aa: CASSPEGQVWDEQYF

d_call: NA
j_call: TRBJ1-2
clone_size: NA
v_call: TRBV20-1
cdr3_nt: TGCAGTGCTAGGGACAGATACGGCTACACCTTC
cdr3_aa: CSARDRYGYTF

d_call: NA
j_call: TRBJ2-2
clone_size: NA
v_call: TRBV9
cdr3_nt: TGTGCCAGCAGCGATTCCGGCGGGGAGCTGTTTTTT
cdr3_aa: CASSDSGGELFF

d_call: TRBD1
j_call: TRBJ1-1
clone_size: NA
v_call: TRBV2
cdr3_nt: TGTGCCAGCAGAGAGGGGACAGCAAACACTGAAGCTTTCTTT
cdr3_aa: CASREGTANTEAFF

d_call: NA
j_call: TRBJ1-1
clone_size: once
v_call: TRBV5-1
cdr3_nt: TGCGCCAGCAGCCCTTGGAGGGGCAAGAACACTGAAGCTTTCTTT
cdr3_aa: CASSPWRGKNTEAFF

d_call: TRBD1
j_call: TRBJ2-1
clone_size: NA
v_call: TRBV10-3
cdr3_nt: TGTGCCATCCAAAACAATCTTGGACAGGGGCAAGGTAACAATGAGCAGTTCTTC
cdr3_aa: CAIQNNLGQGQGNNEQFF

d_call: NA
j_call: TRBJ2-1
clone_size: NA
v_call: TRBV7-2
cdr3_nt: TGTGCCAGCAGCTTATGGCGGTCCAATGAGCAGTTCTTC
cdr3_aa: CASSLWRSNEQFF

d_call: NA
j_call: TRBJ2-7
clone_size: NA
v_call: TRBV7-9
cdr3_nt: TGTGCCAGCAGCTTAGGTGGAGGGGGCATCGAGCAGTACTTC
cdr3_aa: CASSLGGGGIEQYF

d_call: NA
j_call: TRBJ1-1
clone_size: NA
v_call: TRBV29-1
cdr3_nt: TGCAGCGTTACGATGGTATTATTATCGGGTGAAGCTTTCTTT
cdr3_aa: CSVTMVLLSGEAFF

d_call: TRBD2
j_call: TRBJ2-1
clone_size: NA
v_call: TRBV5-1
cdr3_nt: TGCGCCAGCAGTTCGTGGACTAGTACCGGCGATGAGCAGTTCTTC
cdr3_aa: CASSSWTSTGDEQFF

d_call: NA
j_call: TRBJ1-1
clone_size: once
v_call: TRBV19
cdr3_nt: TGTGCCAGTAGTATATTGGGAGGAGGGGAAGCTTTCTTT
cdr3_aa: CASSILGGGEAFF

d_call: TRBD1
j_call: TRBJ1-5
clone_size: NA
v_call: TRBV6-1
cdr3_nt: TGTGCCAGCAGTGAAGCGCTTCGACAGGGGAATCAGCCCCAGCATTTT
cdr3_aa: CASSEALRQGNQPQHF

d_call: NA
j_call: TRBJ1-2
clone_size: NA
v_call: TRBV6-1
cdr3_nt: TGTGCCAGCAGTGAATCGGCGCGGGGCTACACCTTC
cdr3_aa: CASSESARGYTF

d_call: NA
j_call: TRBJ1-1
clone_size: few
v_call: TRBV19
cdr3_nt: TGTGCCAGTAGTATCCCCCCGGACACTGAAGCTTTCTTT
cdr3_aa: CASSIPPDTEAFF

d_call: NA
j_call: TRBJ2-1
clone_size: NA
v_call: TRBV21-1
cdr3_nt: TGTGCCAGCACCTCGGGACTAGCCTACAATGAGCAGTTCTTC
cdr3_aa: CASTSGLAYNEQFF

d_call: TRBD2
j_call: TRBJ2-1
clone_size: NA
v_call: TRBV10-3
cdr3_nt: TGTGCCTCTCAAAGCGGGGCGTACAATGAGCAGTTCTTC
cdr3_aa: CASQSGAYNEQFF

d_call: TRBD1
j_call: TRBJ1-6
clone_size: few
v_call: TRBV6-4
cdr3_nt: TGTGCCAGCAGTGACTCAGGGGGCGCTTCACCCCTCCACTTT
cdr3_aa: CASSDSGGASPLHF

d_call: NA
j_call: TRBJ1-1
clone_size: NA
v_call: TRBV6-1
cdr3_nt: TGTGCCAGCAGTGACTCGCGGAATAGGGGAAGTGAAGCTTTCTTT
cdr3_aa: CASSDSRNRGSEAFF

d_call: NA
j_call: TRBJ1-2
clone_size: few
v_call: TRBV5-1
cdr3_nt: TGCGCCAGCAGCTTACAGCCTCCGGGGGATTTGGACTATGGCTACACCTTC
cdr3_aa: CASSLQPPGDLDYGYTF

d_call: NA
j_call: TRBJ1-2
clone_size: NA
v_call: TRBV27
cdr3_nt: TGTGCCAGCAGTTTATCGGTGGGGGGGACAAATACCTTC
cdr3_aa: CASSLSVGGTNTF

d_call: NA
j_call: TRBJ1-2
clone_size: NA
v_call: TRBV19
cdr3_nt: TGTGCCAGTAGGTGGACAGATGACTATGGCTACACCTTC
cdr3_aa: CASRWTDDYGYTF

d_call: NA
j_call: TRBJ1-6
clone_size: few
v_call: TRBV11-2
cdr3_nt: TGTGCCAGCACCATGGGGGGTTCACCCCTCCACTTT
cdr3_aa: CASTMGGSPLHF